Each of the 4 T cell receptor beta chains below was sequenced from the same sample in a study of STAT5B mutations in CD4+ large granular lymphocyte leukemia. The protocol was immunoSEQ multiplex PCR, while the TCRdb copy is restricted to in-frame clones and leaves out a portion. The table includes 20,000 to 25,000 clones, 60% to 80% detected once. Specimen: CD4+ T cells from blood buffy coats. The origin of the receptors is a human donor in good health.

The chain is built from TRBV30 and TRBJ2-1; D not resolved. The CDR3 runs 12 residues. Germline lookup yields CDR1 GTSNPN and CDR2 SVGIG (reference sequence). The germline V and J ends were trimmed by 0 bases and 10 bases, with 10 bases remaining between them. The CDR3 here is CAWSVPNREQFF. The CDR3 nucleotides read TGTGCCTGGAGTGTACCCAATAGAGAGCAGTTCTTC.

The chain employs TRBV7-2 and TRBJ2-4, with D perhaps TRBD1 (5 bases). Germline CDR1 reads SGHTA; CDR2 reads FQGNSA. CDR3 length: 16 amino acids. With 2 bases removed from V and 1 base from J, the gap between germline ends came to 12 bases. The CDR3 bases are TGTGCCAGCAGCTTATATGGGGCAGCCGCCAAAAACATTCAGTACTTC. Amino acid sequence: CASSLYGAAAKNIQYF.

The chain is built from TRBV20-1 and TRBJ2-1; D not resolved. This CDR3 region has 11 residues. The V and J ends lost 0 bases and 6 bases respectively, with 3 bases between them. Germline V gives CDR1 DFQATT, CDR2 SNEGSKA (reference sequence). This chain's CDR3 is CSAREVNEQFF. The CDR3 region has the DNA TGCAGTGCTAGAGAGGTCAATGAGCAGTTCTTC.

The CDR3 DNA reads TGTGCCAGCAGTACGAAGCGGGGCCCCACCGGGGAGCTGTTTTTT. It translates to CASSTKRGPTGELFF. This rearrangement joins TRBV2 to TRBJ2-2, with 7 positions matching TRBD2. V gave up 5 bases and J gave up 4 bases; unmatched junction bases: 7. The germline CDR1 and CDR2 sequences are SNHLY and FYNNEI. The CDR3 loop spans 15 amino acids.